Listed here are 7 T cell receptor beta chains from one sample, sequenced in a study of response to subunit inactivated influenza vaccine. A single record per CDR3 protein comes from TCRdb applying MiXCR to the RT-PCR reads. The data contain around 570,000 distinct CDR3 sequences, approximately 10% of them singletons. These data also formed part of another study, on T cells expressing NK-cell markers. That study reports: UMIs accompanied the 5'RACE template switching by which TCR beta cDNA was made.

The source material was PBMCs from blood, sampled on the day of vaccination. These receptors were obtained from a man between 50 and 59 years old who received an inactivated influenza vaccine.

The rearrangement joins TRBV15 to TRBJ1-6, with D possibly TRBD1 on 6 matching bases. V shed 2 bases and J shed 9 bases, with 8 bases lying between them. CDR3 length: 13 residues. Germline CDR1 and CDR2: LNHNV and YYDKDF (reference sequence). CDR3 DNA sequence: TGTGCCACCAGCAGAACAGGGTCTTCACCCCTCCACTTT. Its translation is CATSRTGSSPLHF.

V usage is TRBV7-8 and J usage is TRBJ1-5, with 8 bases fitting TRBD1. This CDR3 has 15 amino acids. V shed 5 bases and J 4 bases; nucleotides not matched to a gene: 7. Germline assignment: CDR1 SGHVS and CDR2 FQNEAQ. CDR3 amino acids: CASSQRGQENQPQHF. As DNA, the CDR3 is TGTGCCAGCAGCCAGCGGGGACAGGAAAATCAGCCCCAGCATTTT.

The chain employs TRBV10-3 and TRBJ2-5; 7 positions match TRBD1. The CDR3 extends over 13 amino acids. Germline V lookup: CDR1 ENHRY, CDR2 SYGVKD. V was clipped by 3 bases and J by 4 bases; unmatched bases: 2. The CDR3 sequence: CAISDYRGETQYF. The CDR3 DNA reads as TGTGCCATCAGTGATTACAGGGGAGAGACCCAGTACTTC.

CDR3 sequence (DNA): TGTGCCAGCAGCTTAGTAAAAGGGCAGGGGGCCAAAAACATTCAGTACTTC. Protein product: CASSLVKGQGAKNIQYF. The rearrangement uses TRBV7-2 and TRBJ2-4, with D possibly matching TRBD1 (6 bases). The CDR3 covers 17 residues. The ends were cut back, 1 base at V and 1 base at J, with 14 bases in the middle. Germline assignment: CDR1 SGHTA and CDR2 FQGNSA.

The chain combines TRBV12-3 or TRBV12-4 with TRBJ2-1; 7 nucleotides align to TRBD2. The ends lost 2 bases at V and 9 bases at J; junction bases unmatched: 10. CDR3 length equals 15 residues. CDR3 nucleotide sequence: TGTGCCAGCAGTTTAATCAGCGGGAAAGGAGGTGAGCAGTTCTTC. It is translated as CASSLISGKGGEQFF.

The chain is built from TRBV7-9 and TRBJ2-7; 9 bases agree with TRBD2. The CDR3 is 14 residues long. Unmatched junction bases numbered 9, after V lost 5 bases and J lost 7 bases. Germline V lookup: CDR1 SEHNR, CDR2 FQNEAQ (reference sequence). In nucleotides, the CDR3 is TGTGCCAGCAGCGTGAGCGGGAGGCTTGAGGAGCAGTACTTC. This sequence encodes CASSVSGRLEEQYF.

This clonotype came up many times. CDR3 in DNA: TGTGCCAGCAGAAGGGACAGGGACAATCAGCCCCAGCATTTT. Residues: CASRRDRDNQPQHF. The chain combines TRBV10-3 with TRBJ1-5, with 9 bases lining up with TRBD1. Germline CDR1 ENHRY, CDR2 SYGVKD. The CDR3 covers 14 residues. Unmatched junction bases numbered 7, after V lost 10 bases and J lost 3 bases.